The following is a T cell receptor beta chain sequence with its context. Its antigen is not identified. The data originate from a study of cytomegalovirus exposure and HLA in healthy donors. Study at large: HLA-typed donors were the source of 82 million or so unique TCRs, which an early data release held.

The PCR had 60 Vbeta and 13 Jbeta primers. Assay used: immunoSEQ multiplex PCR; TCRdb lists only in-frame clones, some missing. The sample has over 80,000 clones; roughly two thirds are singletons. The CDR3 is made up of 13 amino acids. V was cut by 6 bases and J by 4 bases, with 12 bases left in between. Germline V gives CDR1 SNHLY, CDR2 FYNNEI. Findings of the study overall: A later analysis found that most CMV-associated TCR beta chains appeared HLA-restricted.

Sample: PBMCs. The sequence was obtained from a man aged 35-49 years in good health and CMV-seronegative. The chain carries TRBV2 and TRBJ1-2, with D maybe TRBD1 (6 bases). The CDR3 loop is CASRGDRFYGYTF. The CDR3 nucleotides read TGTGCCAGCAGGGGTGACAGGTTCTATGGCTACACCTTC.